This TCR beta chain was sequenced in a study of regulatory T cells in long-lasting Graves disease. The study's findings and limits: Results may be inaccurate due to the small sample size. Persistent patients shared fewer than 3,500 public clonotypes among themselves. Newly diagnosed patients shared fewer, at roughly 900.

This clonotype came up a few times. Its antigen is still unknown. TCR beta libraries were built with iRepertoire HTBI primers and Arm-PCR of CDR3 regions. MiXCR, run by TCRdb on the multiplex PCR reads, gives a single entry per CDR3 protein. The table has 400,000 to 450,000 distinct CDR3 sequences, about 15% seen once; the top ten hold approximately 15%. Time point denoted: newly diagnosed GD, antithyroid drugs for less than 3 months. From RNA extracted from PBMCs, the TCR library was made. The sample was also reused in another study, on T cells in Graves' hyperthyroidism and ophthalmopathy. According to that study: Ophthalmopathy, as predicted by the model, came a median 6.5 months after the prediction.

This TCR was sampled from a woman in her twenties or thirties with Graves disease. Material: peripheral blood mononuclear cells (PBMCs), obtained at new diagnosis, from a patient treated with antithyroid drugs.

The DNA of the CDR3 is TGCGCCAGCAGCCCCGTGGGGAAAGTAAACAATGAGCAGTTCTTC. This sequence encodes CASSPVGKVNNEQFF. The rearrangement links TRBV5-1 to TRBJ2-1; no firm D call. Germline V lookup: CDR1 SGHRS, CDR2 YFSETQ. The length of the CDR3 is 15 residues. Trimming removed 4 bases from V and 5 bases from J, with 16 bases in between.